Shown below are 24 T cell receptor beta chains from a single sample sequenced in a study of cytomegalovirus exposure and HLA in healthy donors. The PCR was carried out with 60 Vbeta primers and 13 Jbeta primers. Produced via immunoSEQ multiplex PCR; TCRdb's table is partial and in-frame only. Of 95,000 to 120,000 clones in the sample, under 80% were seen once. Sample: PBMCs. The receptors shown here come from a woman in her 40s in good health and CMV-seropositive.

The V gene is TRBV4-3, the J gene TRBJ2-5, with a possible D match to TRBD2 (6 bases). Germline assignment: CDR1 LGHNA and CDR2 YSLEER. This CDR3 contains 14 residues. V was cut by 3 bases and J by 5 bases, with 13 bases left in between. In nucleotides, the CDR3 is TGCGCCAGCAGCCAGGGGGGTGGGACGGAGACCCAGTACTTC. Translating gives CASSQGGGTETQYF.

The chain uses TRBV7-9 and TRBJ1-2; weak D call: TRBD1 (6 bases). Germline V gene sequence: CDR1 SEHNR, CDR2 FQNEAQ (reference sequence). This CDR3 has 12 amino acids. The V gene lost 3 bases and the J gene lost 5 bases, with 7 bases spanning the gap. CDR3 nucleotides: TGTGCCAGCAGCTTCACAGGGTATGGCTACACCTTC. Translation gives CASSFTGYGYTF.

This clone was detected a few times. CDR3 sequence: CASSLGGFGNQPQHF. Here the CDR3 DNA reads TGTGCCAGCAGTCTTGGGGGCTTCGGGAATCAGCCCCAGCATTTT. V and J are TRBV28 and TRBJ1-5; tentative D call: TRBD1 (6 bases). The CDR3 totals 15 residues. V lost 5 bases, J lost 4 bases, and 15 bases lay in between. From germline, CDR1 is MDHEN and CDR2 SYDVKM.

The chain employs TRBV6-6 and TRBJ2-7, with D perhaps matching TRBD2 (7 bases). The CDR3 runs 16 residues. Germline V CDR1 and CDR2: MNHNY, SVGAGI (reference sequence). V lost 0 bases and J 2 bases, leaving 14 bases between the germline ends. CDR3 in DNA: TGTGCCAGCAGTTACTCAGGGGGGGCCTTCGCCTACGAGCAGTACTTC. Translating it yields CASSYSGGAFAYEQYF.

The rearrangement uses TRBV6-5 and TRBJ2-3; 10 nucleotides line up with TRBD2. The CDR3 extends over 16 amino acids. V dropped 0 bases and J dropped 4; count of bases not matched to a gene: 4. Per the germline V gene, CDR1 is MNHEY and CDR2 is SVGAGI. The CDR3 bases are TGTGCCAGCAGTTACTCGAGCGGGAGGGCCTCAGATACGCAGTATTTT. The encoded protein is CASSYSSGRASDTQYF.

The V call is TRBV7-9, the J call TRBJ2-5, with 11 positions matching TRBD1. Trimming at V came to 5 bases and at J to 2 bases, leaving 10 bases not matched to a gene. Germline loops: CDR1 SEHNR, CDR2 FQNEAQ (reference sequence). This CDR3 contains 17 residues. The CDR3 region is CASSVGQGAAPQETQYF. Here the CDR3 DNA reads TGTGCCAGCAGCGTAGGACAGGGGGCTGCCCCACAAGAGACCCAGTACTTC.

The chain couples TRBV11-3 to TRBJ2-2; 12 bases are a match to TRBD2. This CDR3 comprises 15 residues. Per germline, CDR1 SGHNT and CDR2 YENEEA. Losses at the gene ends were 6 bases for V and 6 bases for J; bases not matched to a gene: 5. The CDR3 loop is CASSPLAGGAGELFF. CDR3 nucleotide sequence: TGTGCCAGCAGTCCGCTAGCGGGAGGGGCCGGGGAGCTGTTTTTT.

This clone was counted a single time. The chain combines TRBV30 with TRBJ2-7; 7 bases are shared with TRBD1. V was pared by 3 bases and J by 6 bases, with 11 bases of the junction left unmatched. CDR1 GTSNPN and CDR2 SVGIG come from the germline V gene (reference sequence). This CDR3 contains 14 residues. CDR3 residues: CAWRKGQGVVEQYF. In nucleotides, the CDR3 is TGTGCCTGGAGGAAGGGTCAGGGGGTTGTCGAGCAGTACTTC. Using reference TRBV30 and TRBJ2-7 for the parts outside the CDR3, the full variable domain is SQTIHQWPATLVQPVGSPLSLECTVEGTSNPNLYWYRQAAGRGLQLLFYSVGIGQISSEVPQNLSASRPQDRQFILSSKKLLLSDSGFYLCAWRKGQGVVEQYFGPGTRLTVT.

As regards this clone: Because it lacks the conserved phenylalanine or tryptophan at the end, this CDR3 is likely a read error. The chain has TRBV30 and TRBJ2-7, with a weak D call TRBD1 (6 bases). The V gene lost 0 bases and the J gene lost 0 bases, with 18 bases spanning the gap. The CDR3 totals 17 residues. Germline CDR1 reads GTSNPN; CDR2 reads SVGIG (reference sequence). The CDR3 is CAWSVWRFSDSSYEQYL. The CDR3 nucleotides are TGTGCCTGGAGTGTATGGAGATTTTCGGACAGCTCCTACGAGCAGTACCTC.

This chain joins TRBV19 and TRBJ2-7; 8 bases are a match to TRBD1. J was trimmed by 6 bases and V by 0 bases; bases with no gene match: 13. The length of the CDR3 is 17 residues. Germline assignment: CDR1 LNHDA and CDR2 SQIVND (reference sequence). CDR3 in DNA: TGTGCCAGTAGTATAGATCCACCGGGGCAGGGGGCACGCGAGCAGTACTTC. Amino acid sequence: CASSIDPPGQGAREQYF.

V and J are TRBV7-2 and TRBJ2-1; D unresolved. This CDR3 comprises 15 residues. CDR1 is SGHTA, CDR2 FQGNSA, per germline. The ends were cut back, 1 base at V and 6 bases at J, with 13 bases in the middle. The CDR3 reads CASSLVSSYINEQFF. The CDR3 region has the DNA TGTGCCAGCAGCTTAGTCTCAAGCTATATCAATGAGCAGTTCTTC.

The chain links TRBV15 to TRBJ2-1; possibly TRBD1 for D (6 bases). CDR3 size: 16 residues. Per the germline V gene, CDR1 is LNHNV and CDR2 is YYDKDF (reference sequence). With 5 bases removed from V and 4 bases from J, the gap between germline ends came to 18 bases. As DNA, the CDR3 is TGTGCCACCAGCCCGGCTTTGGGGGCGGGTTACAATGAGCAGTTCTTC. The encoded protein is CATSPALGAGYNEQFF. The variable domain in full, completed from reference TRBV15 and TRBJ2-1, reads DAMVIQNPRYQVTQFGKPVTLSCSQTLNHNVMYWYQQKSSQAPKLLFHYYDKDFNNEADTPDNFQSRRPNTSFCFLDIRSPGLGDTAMYLCATSPALGAGYNEQFFGPGTRLTVL.

This chain joins TRBV5-1 and TRBJ1-1; D unclear. From germline, CDR1 is SGHRS and CDR2 YFSETQ. The germline V and J ends were trimmed by 7 bases and 7 bases, with 14 bases remaining between them. The CDR3 runs 12 residues. DNA of the CDR3: TGCGCCAGCCGAGCCAACAGAAATGAAGCTTTCTTT. Its translation: CASRANRNEAFF.

The chain recombines TRBV7-8 with TRBJ1-2; unclear D gene. Germline lookup yields CDR1 SGHVS and CDR2 FQNEAQ. The CDR3 is 15 residues long. V lost 1 base and J lost 8, with 17 bases in between. CDR3 in amino acids: CASSLGGQALSGYTF. The DNA of the CDR3 is TGTGCCAGCAGCTTAGGAGGGCAGGCCCTCAGCGGCTACACCTTC.

The CDR3 DNA reads as TGCGCCACTTCGGGACAGGGAGGCACTGAAGCTTTCTTT. Residues: CATSGQGGTEAFF. The J gene is TRBJ1-1, the V gene TRBV5-1, with TRBD1 matching 9 bases. This CDR3 is 13 amino acids long. Trimming removed 9 bases from V and 4 bases from J; junction bases left unmatched: 7. Germline V gene data show CDR1 as SGHRS and CDR2 as YFSETQ.

This clone has more than one count but fewer than ten. The chain employs TRBV2 and TRBJ2-1; perhaps TRBD1 as D (6 bases). Germline V CDR1 and CDR2: SNHLY, FYNNEI. The CDR3 covers 15 residues. The germline V and J ends were trimmed by 6 bases and 3 bases, with 15 bases remaining between them. CDR3 region: CASSAQGSNYNEQFF. The DNA for the CDR3 is TGTGCCAGCAGCGCCCAGGGGAGTAACTACAATGAGCAGTTCTTC.

The rearrangement joins TRBV10-3 to TRBJ1-1, with 8 bases lining up with TRBD1. After removal of 4 bases from V and 4 bases from J, the junction contained 5 bases not matched to a gene. Germline values: CDR1 ENHRY, CDR2 SYGVKD. The CDR3 runs to 14 residues. The CDR3 sequence: CAISAGTGATEAFF. For the CDR3, the DNA is TGTGCCATCAGTGCGGGGACAGGTGCCACTGAAGCTTTCTTT.

V is TRBV5-4 and J is TRBJ2-3; 8 positions agree with TRBD1. This CDR3 is 16 amino acids long. The germline V gene has CDR1 SGHNT and CDR2 YYREEE (reference sequence). Trimming took 0 bases from V and 0 from J; bases not matched to a gene: 3. This chain's CDR3 is CASSLARTGSTDTQYF. The DNA of the CDR3 is TGTGCCAGCAGCTTGGCTAGGACAGGGAGCACAGATACGCAGTATTTT.

This clone came up a few times. This sequence joins TRBV7-9 and TRBJ1-1, with 8 bases matching TRBD1. This CDR3 spans 18 amino acids. Per the germline V gene, CDR1 is SEHNR and CDR2 is FQNEAQ (reference sequence). Trimming took 2 bases from V and 0 from J; bases not matched to a gene: 11. The CDR3 sequence is CASSLPPGQDPMNTEAFF. The CDR3 region has the DNA TGTGCCAGCAGCTTACCCCCGGGACAGGACCCCATGAACACTGAAGCTTTCTTT.

In regard to this clone: The sample carries other DNA sequences with the same CDR3. The chain is built from TRBV7-2 and TRBJ1-4; the match to TRBD1 covers 7 bases. Germline V gene sequence: CDR1 SGHTA, CDR2 FQGNSA. V lost 3 bases, J lost 8 bases, and 9 bases stayed unmatched. CDR3 size: 15 residues. CDR3: CASSFRQGGIEKLFF. Here the CDR3 DNA reads TGTGCCAGCAGCTTCCGCCAGGGGGGCATAGAAAAACTGTTTTTT.

This clone was counted a single time. The rearrangement links TRBV14 to TRBJ2-7, with D perhaps matching TRBD1 (6 bases). The ends were cut back, 3 bases at V and 3 bases at J, with 15 bases in the middle. The CDR3 is 15 amino acids. Germline lookup yields CDR1 SGHDN and CDR2 FVKESK. The CDR3 reads CASSQGARDIYEQYF. In nucleotides, the CDR3 is TGTGCCAGCAGCCAGGGGGCCAGGGATATCTACGAGCAGTACTTC.

A few counts support this clone. This chain joins TRBV7-9 and TRBJ2-2; D is unclear. This CDR3 is built from 14 residues. CDR1 and CDR2 (germline): SEHNR, FQNEAQ (reference sequence). Trimming stripped 2 bases from V and 1 base from J, with 5 bases between. CDR3 sequence (DNA): TGTGCCAGCAGCTTACCCTTGAACACCGGGGAGCTGTTTTTT. It specifies CASSLPLNTGELFF.

This clone was recorded a few times. This chain links TRBV5-1 with TRBJ1-4; D remains ambiguous. The CDR3 totals 16 residues. The V gene lost 5 bases and the J gene lost 5 bases, with 19 bases spanning the gap. Germline CDR1 SGHRS, CDR2 YFSETQ. The CDR3 region is CASSRQSRHENEKLFF. CDR3 DNA sequence: TGCGCCAGCAGTCGGCAGTCCAGACATGAAAATGAAAAACTGTTTTTT.

This clone was picked up one time. The chain couples TRBV6-1 to TRBJ2-1, with 8 bases fitting TRBD2. J was trimmed by 4 bases and V by 0 bases; bases with no gene match: 8. The CDR3 is 17 residues long. Germline V CDR1 and CDR2: MNHNS, SASEGT. CDR3 protein: CASSEASGSTGYNEQFF. CDR3 DNA: TGTGCCAGCAGTGAAGCCAGCGGGAGCACAGGGTACAATGAGCAGTTCTTC.